The next 27 T cell receptor beta chains were all read from a single sample in a study of cytomegalovirus exposure and HLA in healthy donors. The PCR had 60 Vbeta and 13 Jbeta primers. The method was immunoSEQ multiplex PCR; TCRdb's version includes in-frame clones alone and lacks a portion of them. The sample includes over 150,000 clones, 82% of them seen just once. Sequenced material: PBMCs. The receptors shown here come from a girl between 10 and 17 years old in good health and CMV-seropositive.

The rearrangement uses TRBV14 and TRBJ2-2, with 13 bases fitting TRBD2. CDR1 SGHDN and CDR2 FVKESK come from the germline V gene. Trimming took 6 bases from V and 5 from J; bases not matched to a gene: 6. The CDR3 sequence is 16 residues long. As DNA, the CDR3 is TGTGCCAGCAGTCTTCCGGGACTAGCGGGAACCGGGGAGCTGTTTTTT. It specifies CASSLPGLAGTGELFF. The whole variable domain, remainder taken from reference TRBV14 and TRBJ2-2, is EAGVTQFPSHSVIEKGQTVTLRCDPISGHDNLYWYRRVMGKEIKFLLHFVKESKQDESGMPNNRFLAERTGGTYSTLKVQPAELEDSGVYFCASSLPGLAGTGELFFGEGSRLTVL.

The chain recombines TRBV2 with TRBJ2-1; 8 nucleotides line up with TRBD2. There are 13 residues in the CDR3. V was clipped by 10 bases and J by 6 bases; unmatched bases: 8. Per germline, CDR1 SNHLY and CDR2 FYNNEI. The CDR3 DNA reads TGTGCCACCCAGCGGGAGCGGGGCAATGAGCAGTTCTTC. Amino acids: CATQRERGNEQFF.

The chain links TRBV5-6 to TRBJ1-4; D may be TRBD1 (5 bases). Germline V CDR1 and CDR2: SGHDT, YYEEEE. V gave up 0 bases and J gave up 4 bases, with 7 bases separating them. The CDR3 totals 14 residues. The CDR3 spells CASSLDRFNEKLFF. The CDR3 DNA follows: TGTGCCAGCAGCTTGGACAGGTTTAATGAAAAACTGTTTTTT.

The CDR3 sequence is CASKRESSYEQYF. DNA for the CDR3: TGTGCCAGCAAGCGGGAGAGCTCCTACGAGCAGTACTTC. The gene calls are TRBV6-5 and TRBJ2-7; 8 positions match TRBD2. Germline values: CDR1 MNHEY, CDR2 SVGAGI. V shed 7 bases and J 0 bases; nucleotides not matched to a gene: 2. CDR3 length equals 13 residues.

This chain joins TRBV7-8 and TRBJ1-2, with 8 bases matching TRBD1. Germline V gene sequence: CDR1 SGHVS, CDR2 FQNEAQ. V shed 5 bases, J shed 3 bases, and the junction held 2 bases outside the gene matches. This CDR3 has 13 residues. CDR3 coding DNA: TGTGCCAGCAGCAAGGACAGGGACTATGGCTACACCTTC. This translates into CASSKDRDYGYTF.

This clone came up once. J is TRBJ1-4 and V is TRBV5-1; the match to TRBD1 covers 7 bases. The germline V gene has CDR1 SGHRS and CDR2 YFSETQ. J gave up 2 bases and V 4 bases, and 5 bases lay outside the gene matches. CDR3 length: 15 residues. CDR3 nucleotides: TGCGCCAGCAGCCCGGGACAGTGGACTAATGAAAAACTGTTTTTT. Translation gives CASSPGQWTNEKLFF. The entire variable domain, with the rest obtained from reference TRBV5-1 and TRBJ1-4, is as follows: KAGVTQTPRYLIKTRGQQVTLSCSPISGHRSVSWYQQTPGQGLQFLFEYFSETQRNKGNFPGRFSGRQFSNSRSEMNVSTLELGDSALYLCASSPGQWTNEKLFFGSGTQLSVL.

CDR3 DNA: TGTGCCAGCTCACCATTACAGGAGAACACTGAAGCTTTCTTT. Its protein product is CASSPLQENTEAFF. V and J are TRBV18 and TRBJ1-1, with D perhaps matching TRBD1 (5 bases). This CDR3 region has 14 residues. Germline-derived CDR1 and CDR2 are KGHSH and LQKENI. Deletions cut 2 bases from V and 1 base from J, with 8 bases between.

The chain couples TRBV5-4 to TRBJ2-3; D possibly corresponds to TRBD2 (6 bases). The germline V gene encodes CDR1 SGHNT and CDR2 YYREEE (reference sequence). V lost 1 base to trimming and J lost 0 bases, with 9 bases between them. This CDR3 region has 15 residues. CDR3 amino acids: CASSLTSTSTDTQYF. CDR3 coding DNA: TGTGCCAGCAGCTTGACTAGCACTAGCACAGATACGCAGTATTTT.

A single count supports this clone. The rearrangement joins TRBV6-1 to TRBJ1-1; no reliable D call. V lost 4 bases and J 1 base, leaving 10 bases between the germline ends. The length of the CDR3 is 14 residues. The germline V gene has CDR1 MNHNS and CDR2 SASEGT. CDR3 in DNA: TGTGCCAGCAGTGTGATAGAGGAGAACACTGAAGCTTTCTTT. This translates into CASSVIEENTEAFF.

J is TRBJ1-4 and V is TRBV28; D is ambiguous. CDR3 size: 15 residues. The germline V gene encodes CDR1 MDHEN and CDR2 SYDVKM. Trimming left V 0 bases short and J 8 bases short, with 13 bases between. For the CDR3, the DNA is TGTGCCAGCAGTTTATGGGAGGGCGACGACGAAAAACTGTTTTTT. Protein sequence: CASSLWEGDDEKLFF.

This sequence joins TRBV27 and TRBJ2-3; 13 bases are a match to TRBD2. Germline V gene lookup returns CDR1 MNHEY and CDR2 SMNVEV (reference sequence). The CDR3 sequence is 17 residues long. V lost 3 bases, J lost 2 bases, and 5 bases stayed unmatched. The CDR3 reads CASSFRGTSGNTDTQYF. The CDR3 bases are TGTGCCAGCAGTTTCCGAGGGACTAGCGGGAACACAGATACGCAGTATTTT.

V is TRBV4-1 and J is TRBJ2-7, with TRBD1 matching 8 bases. Germline V CDR1 and CDR2: MGHRA, YSYEKL. The J segment lost 4 bases and the V segment lost 5 bases, leaving 7 bases of the junction unmatched. The CDR3 extends over 14 amino acids. The CDR3: CASSEDRVEYEQYF. CDR3 sequence (DNA): TGCGCCAGCAGCGAGGACAGGGTTGAGTACGAGCAGTACTTC.

This chain links TRBV4-1 with TRBJ1-5; 7 bases map to TRBD1. In germline, CDR1 is MGHRA, CDR2 YSYEKL. The trim removed 2 bases at V and 3 bases at J, leaving 10 bases unmatched. This CDR3 comprises 17 residues. CDR3 protein: CASSQIRQGLHNQPQHF. The DNA for the CDR3 is TGCGCCAGCAGCCAAATCAGACAGGGTCTACACAATCAGCCCCAGCATTTT.

The rearrangement links TRBV5-1 to TRBJ2-5; perhaps TRBD2 as D (5 bases). There are 13 residues in the CDR3. From germline, CDR1 is SGHRS and CDR2 YFSETQ. V lost 3 bases to trimming and J lost 0 bases, with 6 bases between them. The CDR3 region is CASSSGDQETQYF. The CDR3 DNA follows: TGCGCCAGCAGCTCCGGGGACCAAGAGACCCAGTACTTC.

The chain carries TRBV20-1 and TRBJ2-2; D uncertain. The CDR3 totals 11 residues. V shed 6 bases and J shed 6 bases, with 8 bases lying between them. Germline CDR1 is DFQATT and CDR2 is SNEGSKA (reference sequence). This CDR3 reads CSASRAGELFF. In DNA form, the CDR3 reads TGCAGTGCCTCTCGGGCCGGGGAGCTGTTTTTT.

The chain couples TRBV19 to TRBJ1-1; no definite D call. The CDR3 loop spans 12 amino acids. Per germline, CDR1 LNHDA and CDR2 SQIVND (reference sequence). The ends were cut back, 8 bases at V and 1 base at J, with 8 bases in the middle. CDR3: CASRRKNTEAFF. DNA for the CDR3: TGTGCCAGTCGGAGGAAGAACACTGAAGCTTTCTTT.

Points on this clone: The same CDR3 can be traced to other DNA sequences in this sample. Written as DNA, the CDR3 is TGCGCCAGCAGCCAAGAGCAGAGCAATCAGCCCCAGCATTTT. It specifies CASSQEQSNQPQHF. The rearrangement links TRBV4-1 to TRBJ1-5; D is uncertain. Germline assignment: CDR1 MGHRA and CDR2 YSYEKL. This CDR3 is built from 14 residues. V was trimmed by 0 bases and J by 1 base, leaving 4 bases between them.

This chain connects TRBV7-2 to TRBJ2-1; tentative D call: TRBD1 (6 bases). Between the trimmed V and J ends, which lost 3 bases and 4 bases, there was a span of 13 bases. Germline V CDR1 and CDR2: SGHTA, FQGNSA. This CDR3 contains 15 residues. This chain's CDR3 is CASSLGATTYNEQFF. The CDR3 DNA reads TGTGCCAGCAGCTTGGGGGCCACGACTTACAATGAGCAGTTCTTC.

This clone has more than one count but fewer than ten. The J gene is TRBJ2-7, the V gene TRBV6-4; 10 nucleotides align to TRBD2. The CDR3 is 14 amino acids. Germline V CDR1 and CDR2: MRHNA, SNTAGT. V shed 11 bases, J shed 3 bases, and the junction held 10 bases outside the gene matches. The CDR3 here is CAGVRLAGDYEQYF. CDR3 coding DNA: TGTGCCGGGGTGCGGCTAGCGGGAGACTACGAGCAGTACTTC.

The V and J genes are TRBV7-2 and TRBJ2-3, with 8 positions matching TRBD2. The CDR3 spans 15 residues. Germline lookup yields CDR1 SGHTA and CDR2 FQGNSA. V gave up 1 base and J gave up 2 bases; unmatched junction bases: 2. CDR3 in amino acids: CASSLVAGTTDTQYF. The CDR3 nucleotides are TGTGCCAGCAGCTTAGTAGCGGGAACCACAGATACGCAGTATTTT.

This clone was counted a single time. J is TRBJ2-5 and V is TRBV29-1; 12 nucleotides align to TRBD1. V dropped 7 bases and J dropped 4; count of bases not matched to a gene: 7. The CDR3 spans 14 residues. From germline, CDR1 is SQVTM and CDR2 ANQGSEA. The CDR3 loop reads CSGKRDRGRETQYF. The CDR3 DNA reads TGCAGCGGGAAACGGGACAGGGGGCGAGAGACCCAGTACTTC.

The CDR3 DNA reads as TGTGCCAGCAGTTACGGGGGGCAGGGGGCGACCGGGGAGCTGTTTTTT. This codes for CASSYGGQGATGELFF. This chain connects TRBV6-5 to TRBJ2-2; 8 bases fit TRBD1. Germline values: CDR1 MNHEY, CDR2 SVGAGI. With V trimmed by 2 bases and J by 5 bases, 7 bases remained unmatched. This CDR3 is 16 amino acids long.

The V call is TRBV27, the J call TRBJ1-4, with D perhaps TRBD1 (6 bases). Germline V CDR1 and CDR2: MNHEY, SMNVEV (reference sequence). The CDR3 has 15 residues. The V end was cut by 5 bases, the J end by 0 bases, with 10 bases between. The CDR3 DNA reads TGTGCCAGCAGTCATAGGACAGCAACTAATGAAAAACTGTTTTTT. Translation: CASSHRTATNEKLFF.

The V and J genes are TRBV4-3 and TRBJ2-2; D is perhaps TRBD1 (6 bases). CDR1 and CDR2 (germline): LGHNA, YSLEER. V lost 0 bases and J lost 5, with 7 bases in between. The CDR3 has 14 residues. CDR3 residues: CASSQEGTTGELFF. In DNA form, the CDR3 reads TGCGCCAGCAGCCAAGAAGGGACAACCGGGGAGCTGTTTTTT.

The rearrangement joins TRBV29-1 to TRBJ2-2, with D tentatively TRBD1 (5 bases). The CDR3 is made up of 13 amino acids. Trimming pared 3 bases from V and 3 bases from J, leaving 8 bases between. Germline loops: CDR1 SQVTM, CDR2 ANQGSEA. The CDR3 bases are TGCAGCGTTGACCGACAGCACACCGGGGAGCTGTTTTTT. Its translation is CSVDRQHTGELFF.

The rearrangement links TRBV7-9 to TRBJ1-2; a possible D gene is TRBD1 (5 bases). CDR1 and CDR2 (germline): SEHNR, FQNEAQ (reference sequence). Trimming cost V 5 bases and J 4 bases, with 14 bases left between them. There are 14 residues in the CDR3. CDR3 in amino acids: CASSQDSNPYGYTF. CDR3 in DNA: TGTGCCAGCAGCCAAGACAGTAACCCCTATGGCTACACCTTC.

The chain has TRBV28 and TRBJ2-7; no reliable D call. Trimming took off 3 bases at V and 3 bases at J, with 12 bases between the two ends. There are 14 residues in the CDR3. Germline CDR1 reads MDHEN; CDR2 reads SYDVKM. CDR3 protein: CASSFTLRYYEQYF. The CDR3 DNA is TGTGCCAGCAGTTTCACACTGCGGTACTACGAGCAGTACTTC.